This T cell receptor (beta chain) is from a study of PD-1 blockade in classical Hodgkin lymphoma. Overall study: With a 2-week interval, patients received intravenous nivolumab at 3 mg/kg. Study-wide results and caveats: Healthy donors were reported to have higher baseline TCR diversity than newly diagnosed patients. Prior to therapy, complete responders displayed diversity much like that of newly diagnosed patients.

This clone appeared a single time. Its specificity is unknown. Profiling relied on immunoSEQ multiplex PCR, and the TCRdb table lists in-frame clones only, not all of them. The data hold over 50,000 clones, with 81% observed a single time. CDR1 is LNHDA, CDR2 SQIVND, per germline (reference sequence). Trimming left V 5 bases short and J 4 bases short, with 19 bases between. CDR3 length: 16 amino acids. Each patient relapsed following autologous stem cell transplantation, and prior brentuximab vedotin exposure differed. This chain connects TRBV19 to TRBJ2-3, with D possibly TRBD2 on 5 matching bases. The sample in question was peripheral blood mononuclear cells (PBMCs), obtained at baseline. This TCR came from a human donor with classical Hodgkin lymphoma. The CDR3 loop reads CASSYFGNPGSDTQYF. The CDR3 DNA sequence: TGTGCCAGTAGTTATTTCGGGAACCCCGGTTCAGATACGCAGTATTTT.